This entry lists 20 T cell receptor beta chains sequenced from one sample in a study of CD8+ T cells in alopecia areata. Investigators isolated RNA and reverse transcribed it into cDNA to act as the sequencing template. The method was immunoSEQ multiplex PCR; TCRdb's version includes in-frame clones alone and lacks a portion of them. This sample yields some 100,000 clones, of which about 40% are seen a single time; 18% belongs to the top ten. Treatment given: oral pan-JAK inhibitor, 5-10 mg twice daily. The sequenced sample was CD8+ T cells sorted from blood, obtained at week 24, from a patient treated with tofacitinib. The receptors were gathered from a human donor with alopecia areata.

This clone has just a few counts. V and J are TRBV6-1 and TRBJ2-7, with D perhaps TRBD1 (6 bases). The germline gives CDR1 MNHNS, CDR2 SASEGT. This CDR3 contains 14 residues. Deletions cut 6 bases from V and 3 bases from J, with 15 bases between. In DNA form, the CDR3 reads TGTGCCAGCAGCCCCCGGGACACCGGCTACGAGCAGTACTTC. Translating gives CASSPRDTGYEQYF.

This clone was detected only once. This chain uses TRBV5-1 with TRBJ2-1; D is perhaps TRBD1 (5 bases). Trimming took off 0 bases at V and 7 bases at J, with 17 bases between the two ends. The CDR3 totals 16 residues. CDR1 and CDR2 from the germline V gene are SGHRS and YFSETQ. Here the CDR3 DNA reads TGCGCCAGCAGCTTGGTCGTATCCAGGGTAGGGAATGAGCAGTTCTTC. Translation: CASSLVVSRVGNEQFF.

This clone has a handful of counts. J is TRBJ2-5 and V is TRBV29-1; 8 bases are a match to TRBD2. This CDR3 is built from 13 residues. The junction had 6 bases not matched to a gene; V was cut back by 4 bases and J by 5 bases. Germline CDR1 is SQVTM and CDR2 is ANQGSEA. CDR3 nucleotides: TGCAGCGTTGTCGGACTAGCCTGGGAGACCCAGTACTTC. The encoded protein is CSVVGLAWETQYF.

The chain employs TRBV11-2 and TRBJ1-1, with D tentatively TRBD1 (6 bases). V was clipped by 4 bases and J by 8 bases, with 8 bases between them. The V gene's germline CDR1 is SGHAT and CDR2 FQNNGV. The CDR3 totals 11 residues. CDR3 sequence reads: CASSSTGEAFF. The CDR3 bases are TGTGCCAGCAGCTCGACAGGAGAAGCTTTCTTT.

The V gene is TRBV27, the J gene TRBJ2-7, with 10 bases lining up with TRBD2. The CDR3 is 14 amino acids. V trimming: 6 bases; J trimming: 3 bases; junction bases outside the gene matches: 5. Germline lookup yields CDR1 MNHEY and CDR2 SMNVEV (reference sequence). This chain's CDR3 is CASREGLAIYEQYF. The CDR3 DNA reads as TGTGCCAGCAGAGAGGGACTAGCGATCTACGAGCAGTACTTC.

J is TRBJ2-7 and V is TRBV7-9; D is ambiguous. Germline CDR1 reads SEHNR; CDR2 reads FQNEAQ (reference sequence). This CDR3 comprises 14 residues. V was clipped by 5 bases and J by 2 bases, with 13 bases between them. CDR3 bases: TGTGCCAGCAGCCCTCGAGACGGACCCTACGAGCAGTACTTC. Translated, it gives CASSPRDGPYEQYF.

The chain is built from TRBV4-1 and TRBJ2-1, with D hard to call. The length of the CDR3 is 12 residues. Between the trimmed V and J ends, which lost 0 bases and 13 bases, there was a span of 10 bases. CDR1 is MGHRA, CDR2 YSYEKL, per germline. CDR3 sequence: CASSQDWVEQFF. CDR3 nucleotides: TGCGCCAGCAGCCAAGACTGGGTGGAACAGTTCTTC.

The chain joins TRBV19 to TRBJ1-5; D uncertain. The germline CDR1 and CDR2 sequences are LNHDA and SQIVND (reference sequence). The CDR3 runs 16 residues. V dropped 1 base and J dropped 3 bases, with 13 bases sitting between them. The CDR3 sequence is CASSIGPAGNNQPQHF. The CDR3 DNA is TGTGCCAGTAGTATAGGACCCGCCGGGAACAATCAGCCCCAGCATTTT. Full variable domain (missing parts from reference TRBV19 and TRBJ1-5): DGGITQSPKYLFRKEGQNVTLSCEQNLNHDAMYWYRQDPGQGLRLIYYSQIVNDFQKGDIAEGYSVSREKKESFPLTVTSAQKNPTAFYLCASSIGPAGNNQPQHFGDGTRLSIL.

This clone has only a few counts. This chain connects TRBV27 to TRBJ1-5; D call uncertain. CDR1 and CDR2 (germline): MNHEY, SMNVEV (reference sequence). CDR3 length equals 15 residues. The V and J ends lost 8 bases and 1 base respectively, with 15 bases between them. This CDR3 is CASAAGIESNQPQHF. The CDR3 DNA follows: TGTGCCAGCGCAGCCGGGATAGAGAGCAATCAGCCCCAGCATTTT.

This chain links TRBV7-9 with TRBJ1-1; TRBD1 matches 9 bases. J was trimmed by 2 bases and V by 7 bases; bases with no gene match: 8. The CDR3 covers 15 residues. Per the germline V gene, CDR1 is SEHNR and CDR2 is FQNEAQ (reference sequence). CDR3: CASTLKQGANTEAFF. CDR3 sequence (DNA): TGTGCCAGCACCCTAAAACAGGGGGCTAACACTGAAGCTTTCTTT.

This clone was counted only a few times. The V and J genes are TRBV29-1 and TRBJ2-2; 7 bases line up with TRBD1. With V trimmed by 6 bases and J by 4 bases, 2 bases remained unmatched. This CDR3 contains 12 residues. Germline V gene sequence: CDR1 SQVTM, CDR2 ANQGSEA. This CDR3 is CSVHRGTGELFF. The CDR3 coding sequence is TGCAGCGTGCACAGGGGCACCGGGGAGCTGTTTTTT.

This rearrangement joins TRBV7-8 to TRBJ1-4; D may be TRBD1 (6 bases). Germline V CDR1 and CDR2: SGHVS, FQNEAQ. The CDR3 has 14 residues. V lost 4 bases and J 8 bases, leaving 14 bases between the germline ends. The CDR3 region is CASSSTGYEEKLFF. The CDR3 DNA reads TGTGCCAGCAGCTCAACAGGGTATGAGGAAAAACTGTTTTTT.

The gene calls are TRBV30 and TRBJ2-7, with D possibly called TRBD1 or TRBD2 (5 bases each). V shed 2 bases and J shed 7 bases, with 21 bases lying between them. Germline CDR1 and CDR2: GTSNPN and SVGIG (reference sequence). The CDR3 runs 15 residues. The CDR3 region is CAWSPPLRERGEQYF. The CDR3 DNA follows: TGTGCCTGGAGTCCCCCTCTCAGGGAGAGAGGGGAGCAGTACTTC.

This clone turned up a few times. This specimen includes other DNA sequences encoding the same CDR3. The J gene is TRBJ2-7, the V gene TRBV6-5, with D unclear. The germline CDR1 and CDR2 sequences are MNHEY and SVGAGI. V lost 2 bases, J lost 5 bases, and 4 bases lay in between. This CDR3 has 11 amino acids. For the CDR3, the DNA is TGTGCCAGCAGTTACGGGGACGAGCAGTACTTC. Amino acid sequence: CASSYGDEQYF.

This chain joins TRBV4-1 and TRBJ2-7, with 7 bases matching TRBD1. CDR1 MGHRA and CDR2 YSYEKL come from the germline V gene. V gave up 4 bases and J gave up 2 bases; unmatched junction bases: 8. This CDR3 has 15 amino acids. As DNA, the CDR3 is TGCGCCAGCAGCCCGACCGGGACAGCAACCTACGAGCAGTACTTC. Encoded protein: CASSPTGTATYEQYF.

CDR3 nucleotide sequence: TGTGCCAGCAGCTTGATACAGGGGGCCAACACTGAAGCTTTCTTT. This codes for CASSLIQGANTEAFF. The chain is built from TRBV7-2 and TRBJ1-1; TRBD1 matches 9 bases. This CDR3 has 15 residues. Germline assignment: CDR1 SGHTA and CDR2 FQGNSA. J was trimmed by 2 bases and V by 3 bases; bases with no gene match: 4.

V gene TRBV7-2 combines with J gene TRBJ2-7; 13 positions agree with TRBD2. CDR1 and CDR2 (germline): SGHTA, FQGNSA. The CDR3 contains 17 residues. V trimming: 4 bases; J trimming: 2 bases; junction bases outside the gene matches: 8. The CDR3: CASSSTSGRAPPYEQYF. CDR3 sequence (DNA): TGTGCCAGCAGCTCCACTAGCGGGAGGGCCCCTCCCTACGAGCAGTACTTC.

This clone has a handful of counts. The chain couples TRBV20-1 to TRBJ2-1; D is ambiguous. Germline V gene sequence: CDR1 DFQATT, CDR2 SNEGSKA (reference sequence). Trimming took off 0 bases at V and 8 bases at J, with 5 bases between the two ends. The CDR3 length is 11 residues. The CDR3 protein is CSARESHEQFF. CDR3 sequence (DNA): TGCAGTGCTAGAGAATCCCATGAGCAGTTCTTC.

The chain joins TRBV6-6 to TRBJ1-2; no definite D call. Per germline, CDR1 MNHNY and CDR2 SVGAGI (reference sequence). V lost 1 base, J lost 2 bases, and 11 bases lay in between. The CDR3 loop spans 15 amino acids. The CDR3 sequence is CASSYFSSFNYGYTF. In DNA, the CDR3 is TGTGCCAGCAGTTACTTCTCCTCATTCAACTATGGCTACACCTTC.

The chain carries TRBV27 and TRBJ2-3; D is ambiguous. V lost 5 bases, J lost 11 bases, and 20 bases lay in between. The length of the CDR3 is 14 residues. Germline V gene data show CDR1 as MNHEY and CDR2 as SMNVEV (reference sequence). The CDR3 protein is CASSLGAGPVGQYF. DNA for the CDR3: TGTGCCAGCAGTCTGGGCGCTGGGCCCGTGGGGCAGTATTTT.